The 25 T cell receptor beta chains below were found in one sample sequenced in a study of CD8 T cells in Susac syndrome (dated by TCRdb to the late 2010s). Library construction relied on the immunoSEQ multiplex PCR assay. RNA was extracted using the RNeasy kit, and roughly 0.5 to 1 ug of the RNA was reverse transcribed with random hexamers. TCRdb reprocessed the public reads (quality trimming at Q25 with fastp, clone calling with MiXCR) and kept in-frame beta chains. CDR3 protein sequences are deduplicated, and each keeps its most common genes and DNA. In all, the sample holds about 200,000 distinct CDR3 sequences, and roughly 96% of those were seen once. Approximately 0.093% of the sample belongs to the ten largest clones. The specimen was CD4+ T cells from PBMCs. The receptors originated from a human donor with multiple sclerosis.

The rearrangement uses TRBV4-1 and TRBJ2-3; weak D call: TRBD1 (5 bases). The CDR3 length is 15 residues. Per germline, CDR1 MGHRA and CDR2 YSYEKL. Trimming shortened V by 1 base and J by 3 bases, and 11 bases separated the two germline ends. Written as DNA, the CDR3 is TGCGCCAGCAGCCAAGTATTTGGGGCGACAGATACGCAGTATTTT. Translating it yields CASSQVFGATDTQYF.

V usage is TRBV6-5 and J usage is TRBJ2-1, with D uncertain. This CDR3 is built from 15 residues. The ends were cut back, 2 bases at V and 2 bases at J, with 10 bases in the middle. CDR1 MNHEY and CDR2 SVGAGI come from the germline V gene. CDR3 in amino acids: CASSYRIPAYNEQFF. CDR3 DNA sequence: TGTGCCAGCAGTTACAGGATCCCAGCCTACAATGAGCAGTTCTTC.

In the case of this clonotype: A junction boundary mismatches the germline segment, possibly from a read error. The CDR3 sequence is CASNLGAGDEQFF. The DNA of the CDR3 is TGTGCCAGCAACTTAGGGGCGGGAGACGAGCAGTTCTTC. V and J are TRBV7-2 and TRBJ2-1; 7 positions match TRBD2. CDR3 length: 13 residues. Germline V gene sequence: CDR1 SGHTA, CDR2 FQGNSA.

J is TRBJ1-1 and V is TRBV9; D remains ambiguous. V lost 1 base, J lost 1 base, and 8 bases lay in between. CDR3 length: 14 amino acids. Germline CDR1 SGDLS, CDR2 YYNGEE. Written as DNA, the CDR3 is TGTGCCAGCAGCGTACAGACCGAGAACACTGAAGCTTTCTTT. Translating gives CASSVQTENTEAFF.

The J gene is TRBJ1-1, the V gene TRBV20-1; 7 bases map to TRBD1. This CDR3 has 15 amino acids. In germline, CDR1 is DFQATT, CDR2 SNEGSKA (reference sequence). J gave up 0 bases and V 6 bases, and 10 bases lay outside the gene matches. The CDR3 bases are TGCAGTGCCTCCGGGACAGATAAGGTGAACACTGAAGCTTTCTTT. It translates to CSASGTDKVNTEAFF.

A few counts support this clonotype. The CDR3 DNA follows: TGTGCCACCCCGCCGGGACATCAGTCCAATGAGCAGTTCTTC. Translated, it gives CATPPGHQSNEQFF. The rearrangement joins TRBV6-2 or TRBV6-3 to TRBJ2-1; the D gene is possibly TRBD1 (6 bases). The CDR3 sequence is 14 residues long. V was shortened by 10 bases and J by 6 bases, with 19 bases between the two germline ends. Germline V gene data show CDR1 as MNHEY and CDR2 as SVGEGT.

The CDR3 loop is CSVGGGKDTQYF. The DNA for the CDR3 is TGCAGTGTTGGGGGCGGAAAAGATACGCAGTATTTT. The chain is built from TRBV20-1 and TRBJ2-3; a weak D match, TRBD1 (6 bases). V was shortened by 7 bases and J by 5 bases, with 13 bases between the two germline ends. There are 12 residues in the CDR3. Germline CDR1 reads DFQATT; CDR2 reads SNEGSKA (reference sequence).

The chain is built from TRBV29-1 and TRBJ2-1, with a weak D call TRBD2 (5 bases). CDR3 length: 13 residues. Germline CDR1 is SQVTM and CDR2 is ANQGSEA. V shed 4 bases and J shed 5 bases, with 12 bases lying between them. The CDR3 nucleotides read TGCAGCGTTGCCCCTCTGAGGGACAATGAGCAGTTCTTC. Translating it yields CSVAPLRDNEQFF.

The chain recombines TRBV3-1 with TRBJ1-3; D remains unclear. V was cut by 5 bases and J by 0 bases, with 8 bases left in between. Germline lookup yields CDR1 LGHDT and CDR2 YNNKEL (reference sequence). CDR3 length: 14 residues. The CDR3 DNA reads as TGTGCCAGCAGCTTGCCAGCCTCTGGAAACACCATATATTTT. Translated: CASSLPASGNTIYF.

The chain combines TRBV29-1 with TRBJ1-2; D remains ambiguous. The CDR3 runs to 11 residues. Germline V gene lookup returns CDR1 SQVTM and CDR2 ANQGSEA. With 3 bases removed from V and 2 bases from J, the gap between germline ends came to 4 bases. The CDR3 region is CSVDGNYGYTF. The DNA of the CDR3 is TGCAGCGTTGACGGAAACTATGGCTACACCTTC.

The chain has TRBV29-1 and TRBJ1-1; a possible D gene is TRBD1 (5 bases). The germline CDR1 and CDR2 sequences are SQVTM and ANQGSEA. The V end was cut by 3 bases, the J end by 1 base, with 6 bases between. This CDR3 contains 12 residues. The CDR3: CSVEQGNTEAFF. For the CDR3, the DNA is TGCAGCGTTGAGCAGGGGAACACTGAAGCTTTCTTT. Supplemented by reference TRBV29-1 and TRBJ1-1, the full variable domain reads SAVISQKPSRDICQRGTSLTIQCQVDSQVTMMFWYRQQPGQSLTLIATANQGSEATYESGFVIDKFPISRPNLTFSTLTVSNMSPEDSSIYLCSVEQGNTEAFFGQGTRLTVV.

The chain carries TRBV5-1 and TRBJ2-3; D perhaps matches TRBD1 (6 bases). Germline-derived CDR1 and CDR2 are SGHRS and YFSETQ. The germline V and J ends were trimmed by 0 bases and 3 bases, with 14 bases remaining between them. This CDR3 region has 16 residues. CDR3 loop: CASSLGVGQLTDTQYF. CDR3 coding DNA: TGCGCCAGCAGCTTGGGAGTAGGACAGTTAACAGATACGCAGTATTTT. The variable domain in full, completed from reference TRBV5-1 and TRBJ2-3, reads KAGVTQTPRYLIKTRGQQVTLSCSPISGHRSVSWYQQTPGQGLQFLFEYFSETQRNKGNFPGRFSGRQFSNSRSEMNVSTLELGDSALYLCASSLGVGQLTDTQYFGPGTRLTVL.

The chain carries TRBV7-3 and TRBJ1-1, with 8 bases matching TRBD1. V was pared by 6 bases and J by 11 bases, with 11 bases of the junction left unmatched. The CDR3 length is 13 residues. Germline V gene data show CDR1 as SGHTA and CDR2 as FQGTGA. The CDR3 loop reads CASSSGQGAGAFF. The CDR3 DNA follows: TGTGCCAGCAGTTCCGGACAGGGCGCGGGGGCTTTCTTT.

This sequence joins TRBV7-9 and TRBJ2-5; 7 bases are a match to TRBD2. The CDR3 spans 14 residues. Germline V lookup: CDR1 SEHNR, CDR2 FQNEAQ (reference sequence). Trimming took 5 bases from V and 5 from J; bases not matched to a gene: 8. The CDR3 DNA reads TGTGCCAGCAGCCTATCTAGCGGCCCCGAGACCCAGTACTTC. Translation gives CASSLSSGPETQYF. Filled out from reference TRBV7-9 and TRBJ2-5, the complete variable domain reads DTGVSQNPRHKITKRGQNVTFRCDPISEHNRLYWYRQTLGQGPEFLTYFQNEAQLEKSRLLSDRFSAERPKGSFSTLEIQRTEQGDSAMYLCASSLSSGPETQYFGPGTRLLVL.

The chain uses TRBV7-9 and TRBJ1-1; D is perhaps TRBD1 (6 bases). The CDR3 sequence is 14 residues long. Deletions cut 2 bases from V and 5 bases from J, with 12 bases between. Germline CDR1 SEHNR, CDR2 FQNEAQ (reference sequence). The CDR3 sequence: CASSLIGGETEAFF. The CDR3 nucleotides are TGTGCCAGCAGCTTAATCGGGGGCGAGACTGAAGCTTTCTTT.

This clonotype has a single count. The chain carries TRBV20-1 and TRBJ2-5; D remains unclear. In germline, CDR1 is DFQATT, CDR2 SNEGSKA (reference sequence). This CDR3 is 12 amino acids long. V was pared by 6 bases and J by 1 base, with 9 bases between. For the CDR3, the DNA is TGCAGTGCCTTGGCCTTCCAAGAGACCCAGTACTTC. Protein product: CSALAFQETQYF.

The sample holds one count of this clonotype. The chain uses TRBV3-1 and TRBJ1-2, with D possibly being TRBD1 (5 bases). CDR3 length: 16 amino acids. The V end was cut by 6 bases, the J end by 6 bases, with 23 bases between. CDR1 is LGHDT, CDR2 YNNKEL, per germline (reference sequence). The chain's CDR3 is CASSASGADLPHGYTF. In nucleotides, the CDR3 is TGTGCCAGCAGTGCAAGTGGGGCCGATTTGCCCCATGGCTACACCTTC.

The chain combines TRBV9 with TRBJ1-5, with 11 bases lining up with TRBD1. In germline, CDR1 is SGDLS, CDR2 YYNGEE. This CDR3 comprises 15 residues. Trimming took 3 bases from V and 5 from J; bases not matched to a gene: 4. The CDR3: CASSATGQGDQPQHF. The CDR3 nucleotides are TGTGCCAGCAGCGCCACGGGACAGGGGGATCAGCCCCAGCATTTT.

The chain combines TRBV6-2 or TRBV6-3 with TRBJ1-1, with D unresolved. The V end lost 6 bases, the J end lost 0 bases, and 14 bases lay between the germline ends. The CDR3 is 15 residues long. The germline V gene encodes CDR1 MNHEY and CDR2 SVGEGT. CDR3: CASSSLQLLNTEAFF. CDR3 nucleotide sequence: TGTGCCAGCAGCTCCCTTCAGCTTCTGAACACTGAAGCTTTCTTT.

This clonotype was seen more than once but under ten times. The chain uses TRBV6-1 and TRBJ2-5, with 9 bases that match TRBD2. The CDR3 loop spans 13 amino acids. The J segment lost 5 bases and the V segment lost 5 bases, leaving 3 bases of the junction unmatched. Germline CDR1 reads MNHNS; CDR2 reads SASEGT. Written as DNA, the CDR3 is TGTGCCAGCAGTTTGCGGGAGGGGGAGACCCAGTACTTC. It codes for CASSLREGETQYF.

The J gene is TRBJ2-2, the V gene TRBV7-2; D may correspond to TRBD1 or TRBD2 (5 bases each). V lost 6 bases to trimming and J lost 1 base, with 12 bases between them. This CDR3 has 15 residues. Germline V gene data show CDR1 as SGHTA and CDR2 as FQGNSA. The CDR3 nucleotides are TGTGCCAGCAGAACCGGGACCCGGAACACCGGGGAGCTGTTTTTT. Its translation: CASRTGTRNTGELFF.

The V gene is TRBV27, the J gene TRBJ1-5; D is unresolved. Trimming removed 7 bases from V and 4 bases from J, with 17 bases in between. The CDR3 sequence is 15 residues long. Germline V gene lookup returns CDR1 MNHEY and CDR2 SMNVEV (reference sequence). In DNA, the CDR3 is TGTGCCAGCACTTCCCTCCGGGTCAGGAATCAGCCCCAGCATTTT. Its protein is CASTSLRVRNQPQHF.

The gene calls are TRBV24-1 and TRBJ2-7; 9 bases fit TRBD1. CDR3 length: 14 amino acids. Germline CDR1 is KGHDR and CDR2 is SFDVKD. V shed 9 bases and J 2 bases; nucleotides not matched to a gene: 7. CDR3 protein: CATAPGTGPYEQYF. CDR3 DNA: TGTGCCACCGCCCCCGGGACAGGGCCCTACGAGCAGTACTTC.

The chain employs TRBV7-9 and TRBJ1-5; weak D call: TRBD1 (5 bases). The ends were cut back, 4 bases at V and 4 bases at J, with 17 bases in the middle. This CDR3 comprises 16 residues. Germline V lookup: CDR1 SEHNR, CDR2 FQNEAQ (reference sequence). CDR3 DNA: TGTGCCAGCAGCTCGGGGAGCGGGGCCGCTAATCAGCCCCAGCATTTT. Translating gives CASSSGSGAANQPQHF.

The chain joins TRBV5-1 to TRBJ2-7; D may match TRBD1 or TRBD2 (5 bases each). The CDR3 is 13 residues long. Germline assignment: CDR1 SGHRS and CDR2 YFSETQ. V shed 10 bases and J shed 3 bases, with 17 bases lying between them. This CDR3 is CASRPGGGYEQYF. In DNA form, the CDR3 reads TGCGCCTCCAGGCCCGGTGGGGGCTACGAGCAGTACTTC.